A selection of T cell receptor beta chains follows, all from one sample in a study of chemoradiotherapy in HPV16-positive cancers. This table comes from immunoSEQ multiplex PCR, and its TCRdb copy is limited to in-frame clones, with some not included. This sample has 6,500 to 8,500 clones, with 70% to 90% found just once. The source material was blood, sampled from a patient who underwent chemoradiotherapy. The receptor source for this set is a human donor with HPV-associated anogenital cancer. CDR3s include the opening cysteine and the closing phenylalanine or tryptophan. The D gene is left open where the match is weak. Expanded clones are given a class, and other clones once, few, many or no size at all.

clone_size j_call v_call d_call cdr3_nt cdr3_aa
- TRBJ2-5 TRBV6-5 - TGTGCCAGCAGTTACTCGAAGGGTATTGAGACCCAGTACTTC CASSYSKGIETQYF
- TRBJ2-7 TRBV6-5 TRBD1 TGTGCCAGCAGTTACTACCCTCAGGGGGTCTACGAGCAGTACTTC CASSYYPQGVYEQYF
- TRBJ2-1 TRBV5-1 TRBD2 TGCGCCAGCAGCCACTGGAGGGGCGGGGGGTCCAATGAGCAGTTCTTC CASSHWRGGGSNEQFF
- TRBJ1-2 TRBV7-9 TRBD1 TGTGCCAGCAGCTTAGCGATGGGGACAGCTAACTATGGCTACACCTTC CASSLAMGTANYGYTF
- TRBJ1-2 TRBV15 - TGTGCCACCAGCAGAGATCTGGCGGACTATGGCTACACCTTC CATSRDLADYGYTF
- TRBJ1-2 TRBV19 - TGTGCCAGTAGTTTCCCCTTGGGCTACACCTTC CASSFPLGYTF
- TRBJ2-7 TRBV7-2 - TGTGCCAGCAGCCTATCCTACGAGCAGTACTTC CASSLSYEQYF
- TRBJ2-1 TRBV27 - TGTGCCAGCAGCCCCGGGACAAGACAGTTCTTC CASSPGTRQFF
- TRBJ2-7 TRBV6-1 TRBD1 TGTGCCAGCAGTGAATTAGAGACAGGGAGCGAGCAGTACTTC CASSELETGSEQYF
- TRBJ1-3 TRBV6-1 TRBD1 TGTGCCAGCAGTCCAGGGGGCCACACCATATATTTT CASSPGGHTIYF
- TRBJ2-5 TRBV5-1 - TGCGCCAGCAGCTTGGATCAAGAGACCCAGTACTTC CASSLDQETQYF
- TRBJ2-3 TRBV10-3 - TGTGCCATCAGTGATTGGGGAACGGGGGCAGATACGCAGTATTTT CAISDWGTGADTQYF
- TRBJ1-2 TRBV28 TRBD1 TGTGCCAGCAGTTTACCCCCCGGGACAGTTATCTATGGCTACACCTTC CASSLPPGTVIYGYTF
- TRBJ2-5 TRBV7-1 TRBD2 TGTGCCAGCAGCTTAGGTCGCGGGGGAGCCCTACAAGAGACCCAGTACTTC CASSLGRGGALQETQYF
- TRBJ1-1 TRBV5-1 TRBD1 TGCGCCAGCAGCTTGGGAGGGGGCGACCTCACTGAAGCTTTCTTT CASSLGGGDLTEAFF
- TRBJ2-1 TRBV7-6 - TGTGCCAGCAGTCCCGATGGGGGCCGAAACAATGAGCAGTTCTTC CASSPDGGRNNEQFF
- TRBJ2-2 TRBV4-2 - TGTGCCAGCAGCCAAGATCAGGCCAGAATGAACACCGGGGAGCTGTTTTTT CASSQDQARMNTGELFF
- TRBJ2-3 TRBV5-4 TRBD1 TGTGCCAGCAGCTTAGCAGGGGGAGTCACAGATACGCAGTATTTT CASSLAGGVTDTQYF
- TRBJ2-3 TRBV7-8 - TGTGCCAGCAGCTACAGGGTAGATACGCAGTATTTT CASSYRVDTQYF
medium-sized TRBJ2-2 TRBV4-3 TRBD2 TGCGCCAGCAGCCAAGAAGTGCTAGCGGTACTGAACACCGGGGAGCTGTTTTTT CASSQEVLAVLNTGELFF
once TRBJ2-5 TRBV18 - TGTGCCAGCTCACAACAAGAGACCCAGTACTTC CASSQQETQYF
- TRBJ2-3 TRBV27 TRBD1 TGTGCCAGCACCTTTTGGGACAGGGTGGATACGCAGTATTTT CASTFWDRVDTQYF
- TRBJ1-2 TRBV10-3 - TGTGCCATCAGCCCGACAGTCGCTAACTATGGCTACACCTTC CAISPTVANYGYTF
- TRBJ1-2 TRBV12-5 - TGTGCTAGTGGTTTGGAAGGGTGGAGGCATGGCTACACCTTC CASGLEGWRHGYTF
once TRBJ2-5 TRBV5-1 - TGCGCCAGCAGCTTTTTGATCCAAGAGACCCAGTACTTC CASSFLIQETQYF
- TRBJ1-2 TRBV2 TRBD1 TGTGCCAGCACCGGTCTCCGGACAGGGTATTTCGCTGGCTACACCTTC CASTGLRTGYFAGYTF
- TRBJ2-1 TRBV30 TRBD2 TGTGCCTGGAGTGACACTAGCGGGGGGGTAAGGATTGAGCAGTTCTTC CAWSDTSGGVRIEQFF
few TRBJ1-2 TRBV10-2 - TGCGCCAGCAGTGGAACCTCCTATGGCTACACCTTC CASSGTSYGYTF
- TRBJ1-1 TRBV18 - TGTGCCAGCTCACCACTAAAGATGAACACTGAAGCTTTCTTT CASSPLKMNTEAFF
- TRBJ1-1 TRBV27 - TGTGCCAGCAACAAAATGTCCGCCGGATTGAACACTGAAGCTTTCTTT CASNKMSAGLNTEAFF
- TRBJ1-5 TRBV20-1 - TGCAGTGCTTCGTCTGAGGAGCCCCAGCATTTT CSASSEEPQHF
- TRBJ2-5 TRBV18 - TGTGCCAGCTCACTCGACCAAGAGACCCAGTACTTC CASSLDQETQYF
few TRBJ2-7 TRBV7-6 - TGTGCCAGCAGCTTAGCGCAGGGGAACGAGCAGTACTTC CASSLAQGNEQYF
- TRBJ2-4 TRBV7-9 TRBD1 TGTGCCAGCAGGCATCCGACAGGGCGATTAGCCAAAAACATTCAGTACTTC CASRHPTGRLAKNIQYF
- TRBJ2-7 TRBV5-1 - TGCGCCAGCAGCTTGGCCGGGGCATTCTCCTACGAGCAGTACTTC CASSLAGAFSYEQYF
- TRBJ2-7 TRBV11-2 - TGTGCCAGCAGCCAGGGACATGCCCCCTACGAGCAGTACTTC CASSQGHAPYEQYF